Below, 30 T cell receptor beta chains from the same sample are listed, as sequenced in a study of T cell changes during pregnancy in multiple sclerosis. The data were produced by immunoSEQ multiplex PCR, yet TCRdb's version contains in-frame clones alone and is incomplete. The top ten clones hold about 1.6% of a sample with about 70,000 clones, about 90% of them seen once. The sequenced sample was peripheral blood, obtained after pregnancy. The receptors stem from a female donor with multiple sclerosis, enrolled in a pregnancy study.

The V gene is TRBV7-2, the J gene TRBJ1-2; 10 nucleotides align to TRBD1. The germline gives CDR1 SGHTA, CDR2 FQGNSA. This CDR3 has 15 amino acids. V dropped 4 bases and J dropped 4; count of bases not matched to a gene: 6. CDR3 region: CASSSGTGAFYGYTF. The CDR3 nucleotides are TGTGCCAGCAGCTCCGGGACAGGGGCTTTCTATGGCTACACCTTC. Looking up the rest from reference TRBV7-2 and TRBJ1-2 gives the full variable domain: GAGVSQSPSNKVTEKGKDVELRCDPISGHTALYWYRQSLGQGLEFLIYFQGNSAPDKSGLPSDRFSAERTGGSVSTLTIQRTQQEDSAVYLCASSSGTGAFYGYTFGSGTRLTVV.

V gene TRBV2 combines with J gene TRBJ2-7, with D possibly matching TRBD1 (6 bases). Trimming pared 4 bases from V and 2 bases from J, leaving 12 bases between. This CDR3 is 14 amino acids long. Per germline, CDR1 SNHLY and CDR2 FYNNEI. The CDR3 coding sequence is TGTGCCAGCAGTGTTACAGGGAGAGCCTACGAGCAGTACTTC. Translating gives CASSVTGRAYEQYF.

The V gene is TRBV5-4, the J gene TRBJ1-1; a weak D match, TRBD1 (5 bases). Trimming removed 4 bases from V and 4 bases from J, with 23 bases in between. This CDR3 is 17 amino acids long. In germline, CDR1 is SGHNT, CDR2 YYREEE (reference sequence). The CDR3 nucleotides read TGTGCCAGCAGCCCGGGAGGGGTTATGGGGGAAGTCACTGAAGCTTTCTTT. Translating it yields CASSPGGVMGEVTEAFF.

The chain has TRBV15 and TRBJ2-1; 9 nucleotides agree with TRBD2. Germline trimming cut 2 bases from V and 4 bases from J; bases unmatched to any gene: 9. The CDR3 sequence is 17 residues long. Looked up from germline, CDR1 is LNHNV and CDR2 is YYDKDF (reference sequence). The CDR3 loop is CATSRPNLAGFYNEQFF. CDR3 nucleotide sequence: TGTGCCACCAGCAGACCTAACCTAGCGGGATTTTACAATGAGCAGTTCTTC.

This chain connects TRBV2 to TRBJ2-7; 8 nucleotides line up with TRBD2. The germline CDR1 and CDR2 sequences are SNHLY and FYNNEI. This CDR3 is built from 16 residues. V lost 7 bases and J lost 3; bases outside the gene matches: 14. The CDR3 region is CASTVNAGGGVYEQYF. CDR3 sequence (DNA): TGTGCCAGCACCGTGAACGCGGGGGGAGGCGTCTACGAGCAGTACTTC.

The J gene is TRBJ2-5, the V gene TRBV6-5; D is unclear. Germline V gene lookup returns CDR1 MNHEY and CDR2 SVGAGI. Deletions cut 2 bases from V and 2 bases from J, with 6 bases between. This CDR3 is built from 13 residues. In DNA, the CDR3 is TGTGCCAGCAGTTACGTCCGGCAAGAGACCCAGTACTTC. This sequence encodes CASSYVRQETQYF.

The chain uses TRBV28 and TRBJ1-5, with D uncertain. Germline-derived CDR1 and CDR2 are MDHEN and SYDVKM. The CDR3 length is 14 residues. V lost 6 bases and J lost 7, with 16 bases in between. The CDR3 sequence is CASSTGDPVQPQHF. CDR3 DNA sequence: TGTGCCAGCAGCACCGGGGATCCGGTACAGCCCCAGCATTTT.

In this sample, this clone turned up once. The CDR3 sequence is CASSFVGENTEAFF. CDR3 DNA sequence: TGTGCCAGCAGTTTTGTGGGAGAGAACACTGAAGCTTTCTTT. The chain uses TRBV27 and TRBJ1-1; D is ambiguous. CDR1 and CDR2 from the germline V gene are MNHEY and SMNVEV (reference sequence). V dropped 3 bases and J dropped 1 base, with 9 bases sitting between them. The CDR3 sequence is 14 residues long.

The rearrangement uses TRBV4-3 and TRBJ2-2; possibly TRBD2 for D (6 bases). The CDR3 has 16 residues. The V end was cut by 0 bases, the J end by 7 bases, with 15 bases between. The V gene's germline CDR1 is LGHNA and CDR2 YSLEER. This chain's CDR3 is CASSQDYGGKGGELFF. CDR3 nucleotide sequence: TGCGCCAGCAGCCAAGACTATGGGGGGAAGGGCGGGGAGCTGTTTTTT.

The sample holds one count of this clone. The CDR3 protein is CASSRREIQNIQYF. The DNA for the CDR3 is TGTGCCAGCAGCCGTCGGGAAATTCAAAACATTCAGTACTTC. The chain uses TRBV4-2 and TRBJ2-4; maybe TRBD2 (5 bases). This CDR3 contains 14 residues. V shed 4 bases and J shed 5 bases, with 12 bases lying between them. The germline CDR1 and CDR2 sequences are LGHNA and YNFKEQ.

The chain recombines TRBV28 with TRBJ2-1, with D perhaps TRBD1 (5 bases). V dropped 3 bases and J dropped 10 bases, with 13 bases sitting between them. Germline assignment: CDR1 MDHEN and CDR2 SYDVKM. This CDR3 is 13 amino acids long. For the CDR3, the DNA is TGTGCCAGCAGTTTGACCCCTAGGGGCGAGCAGTTCTTC. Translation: CASSLTPRGEQFF. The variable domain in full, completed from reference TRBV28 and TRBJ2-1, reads DVKVTQSSRYLVKRTGEKVFLECVQDMDHENMFWYRQDPGLGLRLIYFSYDVKMKEKGDIPEGYSVSREKKERFSLILESASTNQTSMYLCASSLTPRGEQFFGPGTRLTVL.

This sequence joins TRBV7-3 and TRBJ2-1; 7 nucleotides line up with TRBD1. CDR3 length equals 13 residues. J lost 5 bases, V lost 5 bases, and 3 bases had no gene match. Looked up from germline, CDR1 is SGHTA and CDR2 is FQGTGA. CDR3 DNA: TGTGCCAGCAGCCCGACAGGGAACAATGAGCAGTTCTTC. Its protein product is CASSPTGNNEQFF.

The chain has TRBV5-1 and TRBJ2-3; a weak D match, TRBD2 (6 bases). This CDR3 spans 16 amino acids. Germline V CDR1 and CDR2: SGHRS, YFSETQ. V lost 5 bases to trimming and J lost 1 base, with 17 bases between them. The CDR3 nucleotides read TGCGCCAGCAGTTCTCAGGGAGGAAGAGGCACAGATACGCAGTATTTT. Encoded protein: CASSSQGGRGTDTQYF.

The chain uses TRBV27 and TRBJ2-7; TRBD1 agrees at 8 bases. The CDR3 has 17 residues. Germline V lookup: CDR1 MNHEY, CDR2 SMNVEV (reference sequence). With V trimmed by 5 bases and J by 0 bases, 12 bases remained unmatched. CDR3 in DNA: TGTGCCAGCAGTCCTATTACCTGGACAGGGAGCTCCTACGAGCAGTACTTC. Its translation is CASSPITWTGSSYEQYF.

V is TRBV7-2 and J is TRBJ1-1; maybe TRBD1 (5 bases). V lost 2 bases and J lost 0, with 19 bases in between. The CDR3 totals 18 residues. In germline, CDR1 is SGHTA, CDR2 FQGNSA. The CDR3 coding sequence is TGTGCCAGCAGCTTATGGGGGAGGGGTTATCTTCTGAACACTGAAGCTTTCTTT. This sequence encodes CASSLWGRGYLLNTEAFF.

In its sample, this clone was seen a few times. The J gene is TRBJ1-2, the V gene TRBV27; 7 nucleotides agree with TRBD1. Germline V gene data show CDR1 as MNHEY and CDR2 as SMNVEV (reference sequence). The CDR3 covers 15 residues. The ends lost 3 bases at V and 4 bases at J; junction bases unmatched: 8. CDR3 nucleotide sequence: TGTGCCAGCAGTTTTTCGGCAGGGGGAAGCTATGGCTACACCTTC. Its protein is CASSFSAGGSYGYTF.

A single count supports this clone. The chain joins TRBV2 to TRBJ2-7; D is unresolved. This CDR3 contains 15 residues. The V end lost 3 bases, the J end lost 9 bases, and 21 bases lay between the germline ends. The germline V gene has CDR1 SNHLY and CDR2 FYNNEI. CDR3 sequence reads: CASSDVRPMGTGQYF. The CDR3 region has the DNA TGTGCCAGCAGTGATGTCAGGCCCATGGGTACCGGGCAGTACTTC.

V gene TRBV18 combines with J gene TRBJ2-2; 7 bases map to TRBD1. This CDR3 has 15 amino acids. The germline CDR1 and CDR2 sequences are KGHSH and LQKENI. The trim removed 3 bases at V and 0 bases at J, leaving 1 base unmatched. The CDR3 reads CASSPGQTNTGELFF. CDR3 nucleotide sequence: TGTGCCAGCTCACCGGGACAGACGAACACCGGGGAGCTGTTTTTT.

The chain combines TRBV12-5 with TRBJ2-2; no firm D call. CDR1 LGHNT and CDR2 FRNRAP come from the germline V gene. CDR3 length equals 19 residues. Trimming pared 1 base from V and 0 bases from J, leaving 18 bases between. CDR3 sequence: CASGLALNPRSANTGELFF. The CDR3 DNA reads TGTGCTAGTGGTTTGGCCCTAAACCCGCGGTCGGCGAACACCGGGGAGCTGTTTTTT.

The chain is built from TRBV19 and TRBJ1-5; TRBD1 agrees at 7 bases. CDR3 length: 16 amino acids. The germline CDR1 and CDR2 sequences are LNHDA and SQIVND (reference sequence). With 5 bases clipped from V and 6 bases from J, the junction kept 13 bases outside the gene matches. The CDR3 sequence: CASSLNAKGAGQPQHF. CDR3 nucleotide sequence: TGTGCCAGTAGTCTTAACGCCAAGGGGGCGGGTCAGCCCCAGCATTTT. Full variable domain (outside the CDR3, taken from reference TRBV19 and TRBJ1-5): DGGITQSPKYLFRKEGQNVTLSCEQNLNHDAMYWYRQDPGQGLRLIYYSQIVNDFQKGDIAEGYSVSREKKESFPLTVTSAQKNPTAFYLCASSLNAKGAGQPQHFGDGTRLSIL.

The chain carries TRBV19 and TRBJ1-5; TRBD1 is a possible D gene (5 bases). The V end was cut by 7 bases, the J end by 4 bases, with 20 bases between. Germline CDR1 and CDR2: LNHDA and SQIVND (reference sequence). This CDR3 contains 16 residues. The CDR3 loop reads CASMEGAGWGNQPQHF. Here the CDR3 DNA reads TGTGCCAGTATGGAAGGGGCCGGGTGGGGAAATCAGCCCCAGCATTTT. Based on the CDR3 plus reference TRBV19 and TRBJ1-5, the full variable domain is DGGITQSPKYLFRKEGQNVTLSCEQNLNHDAMYWYRQDPGQGLRLIYYSQIVNDFQKGDIAEGYSVSREKKESFPLTVTSAQKNPTAFYLCASMEGAGWGNQPQHFGDGTRLSIL.

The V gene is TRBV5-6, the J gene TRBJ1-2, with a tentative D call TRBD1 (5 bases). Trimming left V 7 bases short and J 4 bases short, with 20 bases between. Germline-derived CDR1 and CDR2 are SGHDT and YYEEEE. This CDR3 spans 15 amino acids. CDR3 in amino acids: CASDVGPQDGYGYTF. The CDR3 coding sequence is TGTGCCAGCGATGTGGGGCCCCAGGACGGCTATGGCTACACCTTC.

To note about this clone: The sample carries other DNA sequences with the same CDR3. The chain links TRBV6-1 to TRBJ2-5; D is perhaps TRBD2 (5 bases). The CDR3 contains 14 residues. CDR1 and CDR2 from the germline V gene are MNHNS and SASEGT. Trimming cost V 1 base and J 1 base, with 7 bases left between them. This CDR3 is CASSEVAGQETQYF. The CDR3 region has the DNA TGTGCCAGCAGTGAAGTGGCGGGCCAAGAGACCCAGTACTTC.

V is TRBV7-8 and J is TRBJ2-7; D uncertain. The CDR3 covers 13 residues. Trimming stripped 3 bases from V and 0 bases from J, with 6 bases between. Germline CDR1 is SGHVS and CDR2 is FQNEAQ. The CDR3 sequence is CASSFHSSYEQYF. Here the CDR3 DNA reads TGTGCCAGCAGCTTTCACAGCTCCTACGAGCAGTACTTC.

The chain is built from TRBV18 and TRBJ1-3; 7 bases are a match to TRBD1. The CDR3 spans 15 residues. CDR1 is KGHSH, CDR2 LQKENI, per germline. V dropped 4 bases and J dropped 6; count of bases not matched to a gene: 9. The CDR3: CASSLRQGLENTIYF. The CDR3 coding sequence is TGTGCCAGCTCACTAAGACAGGGCCTGGAAAACACCATATATTTT. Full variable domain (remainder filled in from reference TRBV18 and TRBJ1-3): NAGVMQNPRHLVRRRGQEARLRCSPMKGHSHVYWYRQLPEEGLKFMVYLQKENIIDESGMPKERFSAEFPKEGPSILRIQQVVRGDSAAYFCASSLRQGLENTIYFGEGSWLTVV.

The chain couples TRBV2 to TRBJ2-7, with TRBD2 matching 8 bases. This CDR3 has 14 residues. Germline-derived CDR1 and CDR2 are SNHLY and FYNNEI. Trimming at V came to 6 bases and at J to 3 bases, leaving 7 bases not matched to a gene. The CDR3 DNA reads TGTGCCAGCAGGGCCAGGAGCGGGGGCTACGAGCAGTACTTC. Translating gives CASRARSGGYEQYF.

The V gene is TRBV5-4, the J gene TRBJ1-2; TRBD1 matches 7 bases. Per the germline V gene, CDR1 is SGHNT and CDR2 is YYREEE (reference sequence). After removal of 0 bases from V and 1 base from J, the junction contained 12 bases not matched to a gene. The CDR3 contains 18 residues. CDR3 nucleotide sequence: TGTGCCAGCAGCTTGGCCAGTAGTGGACAGGATCTTAACTATGGCTACACCTTC. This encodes CASSLASSGQDLNYGYTF.

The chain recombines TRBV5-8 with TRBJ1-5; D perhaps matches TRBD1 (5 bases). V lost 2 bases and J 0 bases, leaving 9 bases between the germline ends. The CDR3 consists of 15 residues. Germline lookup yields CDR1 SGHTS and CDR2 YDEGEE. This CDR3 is CASSFRGYSNQPQHF. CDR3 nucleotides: TGTGCCAGCAGCTTCCGGGGGTATAGCAATCAGCCCCAGCATTTT.

The CDR3 DNA is TGTGCCAGCAGCTTCCGGGGGACGGGGCTCAATGAGCAGTTCTTC. Its translation is CASSFRGTGLNEQFF. This rearrangement joins TRBV5-5 to TRBJ2-1, with a tentative D call TRBD2 (6 bases). Deletions cut 2 bases from V and 6 bases from J, with 15 bases between. The CDR3 is 15 residues long. CDR1 is SGHKS, CDR2 YYEKEE, per germline (reference sequence).

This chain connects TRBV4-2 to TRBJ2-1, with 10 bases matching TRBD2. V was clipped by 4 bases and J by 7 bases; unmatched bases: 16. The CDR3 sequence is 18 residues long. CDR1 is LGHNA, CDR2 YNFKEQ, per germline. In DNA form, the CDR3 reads TGTGCCAGCAGCCGAACCGAGCGTCTAGCGGGAGTAGGTAATGAGCAGTTCTTC. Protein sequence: CASSRTERLAGVGNEQFF.